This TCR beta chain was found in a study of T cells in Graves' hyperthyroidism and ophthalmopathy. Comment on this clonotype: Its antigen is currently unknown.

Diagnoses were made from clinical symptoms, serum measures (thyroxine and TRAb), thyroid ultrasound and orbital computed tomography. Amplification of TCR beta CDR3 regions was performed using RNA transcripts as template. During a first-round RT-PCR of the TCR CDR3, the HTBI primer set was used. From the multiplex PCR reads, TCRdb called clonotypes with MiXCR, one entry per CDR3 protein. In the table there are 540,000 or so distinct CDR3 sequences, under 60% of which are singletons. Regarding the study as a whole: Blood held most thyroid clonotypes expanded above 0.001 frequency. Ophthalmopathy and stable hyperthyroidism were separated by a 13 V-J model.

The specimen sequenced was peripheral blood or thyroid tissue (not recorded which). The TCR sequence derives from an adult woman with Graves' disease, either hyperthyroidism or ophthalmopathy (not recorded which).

Written as DNA, the CDR3 is TGTGCCAGCAGTTTGTGGGGGAGCTCCTACGAGCAGTACTTC. This encodes CASSLWGSSYEQYF. The rearrangement links TRBV7-9 to TRBJ2-7; D is perhaps TRBD1 or TRBD2 (5 bases each). The V and J ends lost 6 bases and 0 bases respectively, with 12 bases between them. The germline CDR1 and CDR2 sequences are SEHNR and FQNEAQ (reference sequence). This CDR3 comprises 14 residues.